This TCR beta chain is drawn from a study of T cell changes during pregnancy in multiple sclerosis. Germline assignment: CDR1 LNHNV and CDR2 YYDKDF (reference sequence). Trimming took 0 bases from V and 3 from J, leaving 7 bases between them. The CDR3 runs 14 residues. Only in-frame clones appear in the TCRdb table, and some are missing; sequencing was by immunoSEQ multiplex PCR. Of about 85,000 clones listed, about nine tenths are singletons. The receptor's source is a female donor with multiple sclerosis, enrolled in a pregnancy study. Sequencing was performed on peripheral blood, taken in the first trimester of pregnancy. The rearrangement joins TRBV15 to TRBJ2-3; D gene uncertain. CDR3 bases: TGTGCCACCAGCAGAGATCAGGCGACAGATACGCAGTATTTT. As protein: CATSRDQATDTQYF.